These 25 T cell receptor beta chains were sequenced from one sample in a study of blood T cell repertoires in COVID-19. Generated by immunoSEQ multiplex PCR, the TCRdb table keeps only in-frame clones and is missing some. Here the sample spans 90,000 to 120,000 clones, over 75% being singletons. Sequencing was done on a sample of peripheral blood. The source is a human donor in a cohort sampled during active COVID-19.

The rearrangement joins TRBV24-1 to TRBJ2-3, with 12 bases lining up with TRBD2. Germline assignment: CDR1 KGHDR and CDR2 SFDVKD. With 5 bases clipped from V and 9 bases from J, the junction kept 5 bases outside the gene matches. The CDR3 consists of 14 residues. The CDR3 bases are TGTGCCACCAGTGTTTCGACTAGCGGGAGCACGCAGTATTTT. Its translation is CATSVSTSGSTQYF.

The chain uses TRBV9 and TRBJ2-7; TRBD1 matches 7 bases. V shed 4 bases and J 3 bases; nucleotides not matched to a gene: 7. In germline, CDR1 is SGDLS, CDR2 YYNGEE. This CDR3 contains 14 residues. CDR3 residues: CASSLPRDSYEQYF. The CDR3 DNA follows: TGTGCCAGCAGCCTCCCCCGGGACAGCTACGAGCAGTACTTC.

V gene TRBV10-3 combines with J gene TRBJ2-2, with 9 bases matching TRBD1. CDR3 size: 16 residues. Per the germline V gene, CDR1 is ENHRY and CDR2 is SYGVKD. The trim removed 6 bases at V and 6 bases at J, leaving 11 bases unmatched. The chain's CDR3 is CAIRPTGGASSGELFF. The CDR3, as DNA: TGTGCCATCAGACCTACAGGGGGCGCATCTTCCGGGGAGCTGTTTTTT.

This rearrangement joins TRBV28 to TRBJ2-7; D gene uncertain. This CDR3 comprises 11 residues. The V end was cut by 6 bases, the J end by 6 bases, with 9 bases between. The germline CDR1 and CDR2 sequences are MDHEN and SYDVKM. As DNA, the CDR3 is TGTGCCAGCAGCTCCTTTTCCGAGCAGTACTTC. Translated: CASSSFSEQYF.

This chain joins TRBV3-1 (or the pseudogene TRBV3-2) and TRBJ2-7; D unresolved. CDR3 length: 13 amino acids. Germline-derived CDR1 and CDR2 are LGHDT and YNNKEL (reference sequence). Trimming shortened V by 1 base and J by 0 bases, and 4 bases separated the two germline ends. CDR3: CASSQARSYEQYF. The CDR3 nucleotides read TGTGCCAGCAGCCAAGCTCGCTCCTACGAGCAGTACTTC.

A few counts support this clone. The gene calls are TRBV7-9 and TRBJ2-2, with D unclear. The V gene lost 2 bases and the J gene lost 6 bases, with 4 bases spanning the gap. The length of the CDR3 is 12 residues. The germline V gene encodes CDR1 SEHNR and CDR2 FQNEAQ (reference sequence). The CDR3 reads CASSLLAGELFF. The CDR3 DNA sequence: TGTGCCAGCAGCTTATTAGCCGGGGAGCTGTTTTTT.

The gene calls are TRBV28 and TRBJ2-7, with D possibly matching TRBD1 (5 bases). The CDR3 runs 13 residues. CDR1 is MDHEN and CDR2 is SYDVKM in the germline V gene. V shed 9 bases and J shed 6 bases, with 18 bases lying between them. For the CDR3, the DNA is TGTGCCAGTCTACAGGCTCCCCTAGGCGAGCAGTACTTC. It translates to CASLQAPLGEQYF.

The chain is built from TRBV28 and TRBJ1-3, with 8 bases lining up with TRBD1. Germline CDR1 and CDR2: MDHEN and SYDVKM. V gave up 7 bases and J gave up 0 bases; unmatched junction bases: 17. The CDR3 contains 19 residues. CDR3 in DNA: TGTGCCAGCAAGGATTTACCGGGACAGGTCACATTCTCTGGAAACACCATATATTTT. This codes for CASKDLPGQVTFSGNTIYF.

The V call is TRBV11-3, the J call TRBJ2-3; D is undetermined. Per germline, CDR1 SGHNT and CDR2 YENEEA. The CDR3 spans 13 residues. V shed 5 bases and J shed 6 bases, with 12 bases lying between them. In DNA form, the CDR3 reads TGTGCCAGCAGCCTTCGCTTGGAGGATACGCAGTATTTT. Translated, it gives CASSLRLEDTQYF.

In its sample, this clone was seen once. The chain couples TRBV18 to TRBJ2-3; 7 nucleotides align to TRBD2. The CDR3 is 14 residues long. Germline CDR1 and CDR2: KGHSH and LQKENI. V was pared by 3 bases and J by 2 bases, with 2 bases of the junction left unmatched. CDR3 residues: CASSPGLNTDTQYF. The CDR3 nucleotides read TGTGCCAGCTCACCGGGACTAAACACAGATACGCAGTATTTT. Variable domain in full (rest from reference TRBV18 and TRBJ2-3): NAGVMQNPRHLVRRRGQEARLRCSPMKGHSHVYWYRQLPEEGLKFMVYLQKENIIDESGMPKERFSAEFPKEGPSILRIQQVVRGDSAAYFCASSPGLNTDTQYFGPGTRLTVL.

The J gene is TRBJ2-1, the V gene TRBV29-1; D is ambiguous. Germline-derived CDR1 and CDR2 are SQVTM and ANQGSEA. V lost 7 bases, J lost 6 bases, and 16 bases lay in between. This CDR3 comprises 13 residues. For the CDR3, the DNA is TGCAGCGCCCAAGGCGGCGTTTTCAATGAGCAGTTCTTC. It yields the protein CSAQGGVFNEQFF.

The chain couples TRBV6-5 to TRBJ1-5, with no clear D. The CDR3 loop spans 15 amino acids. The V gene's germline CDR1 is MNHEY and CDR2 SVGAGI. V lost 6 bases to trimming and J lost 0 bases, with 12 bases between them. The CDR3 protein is CASRKTQNSNQPQHF. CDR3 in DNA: TGTGCCAGCAGGAAGACACAGAATAGCAATCAGCCCCAGCATTTT.

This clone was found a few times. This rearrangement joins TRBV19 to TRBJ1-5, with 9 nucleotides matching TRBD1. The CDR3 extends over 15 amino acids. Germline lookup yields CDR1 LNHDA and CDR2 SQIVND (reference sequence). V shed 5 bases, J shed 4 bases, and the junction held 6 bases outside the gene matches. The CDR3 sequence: CASSEGTGRNQPQHF. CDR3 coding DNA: TGTGCCAGTAGTGAAGGGACAGGGAGGAATCAGCCCCAGCATTTT.

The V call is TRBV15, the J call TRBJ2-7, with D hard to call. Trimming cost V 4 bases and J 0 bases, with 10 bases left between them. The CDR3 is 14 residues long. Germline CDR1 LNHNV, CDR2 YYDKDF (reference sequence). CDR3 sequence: CATSNQLASYEQYF. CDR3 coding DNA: TGTGCCACCAGCAATCAGTTGGCCTCCTACGAGCAGTACTTC.

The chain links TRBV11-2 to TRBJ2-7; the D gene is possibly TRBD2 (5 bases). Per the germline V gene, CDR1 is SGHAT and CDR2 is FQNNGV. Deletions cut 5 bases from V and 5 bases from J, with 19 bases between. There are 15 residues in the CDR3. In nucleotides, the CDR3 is TGTGCCAGCAGCCCCCCGGTCTGGGAGAGAAACGAGCAGTACTTC. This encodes CASSPPVWERNEQYF.

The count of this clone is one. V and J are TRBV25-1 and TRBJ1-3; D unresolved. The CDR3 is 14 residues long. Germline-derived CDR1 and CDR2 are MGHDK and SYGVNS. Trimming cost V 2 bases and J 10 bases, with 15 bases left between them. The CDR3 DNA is TGTGCCAGCAGTGAAGGAGGAGGAAGTAGGACCATATATTTT. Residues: CASSEGGGSRTIYF.

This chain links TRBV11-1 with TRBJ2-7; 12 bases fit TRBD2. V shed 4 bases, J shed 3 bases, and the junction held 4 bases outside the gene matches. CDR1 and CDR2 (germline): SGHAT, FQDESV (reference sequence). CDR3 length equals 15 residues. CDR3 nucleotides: TGTGCCAGCAGCTATACTAGCGGGGGGATCTACGAGCAGTACTTC. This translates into CASSYTSGGIYEQYF. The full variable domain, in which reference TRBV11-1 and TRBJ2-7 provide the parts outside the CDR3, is EAEVAQSPRYKITEKSQAVAFWCDPISGHATLYWYRQILGQGPELLVQFQDESVVDDSQLPKDRFSAERLKGVDSTLKIQPAELGDSAMYLCASSYTSGGIYEQYFGPGTRLTVT.

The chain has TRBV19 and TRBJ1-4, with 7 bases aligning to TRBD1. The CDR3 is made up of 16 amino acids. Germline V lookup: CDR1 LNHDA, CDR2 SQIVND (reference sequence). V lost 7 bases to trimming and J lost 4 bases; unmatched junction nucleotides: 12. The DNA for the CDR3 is TGTGCCAGTACCGACCTTCAGACAGGGCATAATGAAAAACTGTTTTTT. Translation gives CASTDLQTGHNEKLFF.

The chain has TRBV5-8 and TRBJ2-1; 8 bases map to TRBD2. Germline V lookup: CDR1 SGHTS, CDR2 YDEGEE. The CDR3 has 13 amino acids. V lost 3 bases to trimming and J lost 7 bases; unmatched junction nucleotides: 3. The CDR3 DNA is TGTGCCAGCAGCTCGGGACTAGGGAATGAGCAGTTCTTC. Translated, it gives CASSSGLGNEQFF.

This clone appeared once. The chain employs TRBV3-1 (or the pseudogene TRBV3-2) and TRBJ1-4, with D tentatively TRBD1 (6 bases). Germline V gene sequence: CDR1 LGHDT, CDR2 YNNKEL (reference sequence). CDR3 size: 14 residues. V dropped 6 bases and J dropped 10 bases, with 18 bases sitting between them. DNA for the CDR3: TGTGCCAGCAGAAACGGGGACGGGGGGCGAAAACTGTTTTTT. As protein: CASRNGDGGRKLFF.

The CDR3 here is CASSDDLGGAAQYF. CDR3 nucleotides: TGTGCCAGCAGTGACGATTTAGGGGGGGCTGCGCAGTATTTT. The chain is built from TRBV6-4 and TRBJ2-3; a weak D match, TRBD2 (7 bases). The CDR3 loop spans 14 amino acids. Germline values: CDR1 MRHNA, CDR2 SNTAGT. V was shortened by 2 bases and J by 10 bases, with 16 bases between the two germline ends.

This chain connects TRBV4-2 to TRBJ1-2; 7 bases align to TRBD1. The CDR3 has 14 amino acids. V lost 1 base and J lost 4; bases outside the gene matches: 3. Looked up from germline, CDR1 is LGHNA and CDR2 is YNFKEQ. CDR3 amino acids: CASSQGQGSYGYTF. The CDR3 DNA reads TGTGCCAGCAGCCAAGGACAGGGATCCTATGGCTACACCTTC.

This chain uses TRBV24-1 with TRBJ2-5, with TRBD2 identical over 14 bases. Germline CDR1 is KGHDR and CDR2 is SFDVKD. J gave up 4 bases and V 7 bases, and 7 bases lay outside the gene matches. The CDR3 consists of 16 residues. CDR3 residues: CATSKGTSGSRETQYF. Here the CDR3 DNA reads TGTGCCACCAGCAAGGGGACTAGCGGGAGTAGAGAGACCCAGTACTTC.

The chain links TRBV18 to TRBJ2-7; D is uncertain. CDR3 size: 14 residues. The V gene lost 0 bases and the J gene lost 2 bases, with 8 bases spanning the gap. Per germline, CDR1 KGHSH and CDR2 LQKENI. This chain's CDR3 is CASSPPARTYEQYF. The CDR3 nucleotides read TGTGCCAGCTCACCACCGGCCAGGACCTACGAGCAGTACTTC.

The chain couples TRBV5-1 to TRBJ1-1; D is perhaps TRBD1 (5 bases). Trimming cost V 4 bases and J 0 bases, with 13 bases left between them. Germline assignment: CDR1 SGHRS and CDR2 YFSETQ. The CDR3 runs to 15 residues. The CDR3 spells CASSPGAPLNTEAFF. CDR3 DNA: TGCGCCAGCAGCCCTGGGGCACCTTTGAACACTGAAGCTTTCTTT.